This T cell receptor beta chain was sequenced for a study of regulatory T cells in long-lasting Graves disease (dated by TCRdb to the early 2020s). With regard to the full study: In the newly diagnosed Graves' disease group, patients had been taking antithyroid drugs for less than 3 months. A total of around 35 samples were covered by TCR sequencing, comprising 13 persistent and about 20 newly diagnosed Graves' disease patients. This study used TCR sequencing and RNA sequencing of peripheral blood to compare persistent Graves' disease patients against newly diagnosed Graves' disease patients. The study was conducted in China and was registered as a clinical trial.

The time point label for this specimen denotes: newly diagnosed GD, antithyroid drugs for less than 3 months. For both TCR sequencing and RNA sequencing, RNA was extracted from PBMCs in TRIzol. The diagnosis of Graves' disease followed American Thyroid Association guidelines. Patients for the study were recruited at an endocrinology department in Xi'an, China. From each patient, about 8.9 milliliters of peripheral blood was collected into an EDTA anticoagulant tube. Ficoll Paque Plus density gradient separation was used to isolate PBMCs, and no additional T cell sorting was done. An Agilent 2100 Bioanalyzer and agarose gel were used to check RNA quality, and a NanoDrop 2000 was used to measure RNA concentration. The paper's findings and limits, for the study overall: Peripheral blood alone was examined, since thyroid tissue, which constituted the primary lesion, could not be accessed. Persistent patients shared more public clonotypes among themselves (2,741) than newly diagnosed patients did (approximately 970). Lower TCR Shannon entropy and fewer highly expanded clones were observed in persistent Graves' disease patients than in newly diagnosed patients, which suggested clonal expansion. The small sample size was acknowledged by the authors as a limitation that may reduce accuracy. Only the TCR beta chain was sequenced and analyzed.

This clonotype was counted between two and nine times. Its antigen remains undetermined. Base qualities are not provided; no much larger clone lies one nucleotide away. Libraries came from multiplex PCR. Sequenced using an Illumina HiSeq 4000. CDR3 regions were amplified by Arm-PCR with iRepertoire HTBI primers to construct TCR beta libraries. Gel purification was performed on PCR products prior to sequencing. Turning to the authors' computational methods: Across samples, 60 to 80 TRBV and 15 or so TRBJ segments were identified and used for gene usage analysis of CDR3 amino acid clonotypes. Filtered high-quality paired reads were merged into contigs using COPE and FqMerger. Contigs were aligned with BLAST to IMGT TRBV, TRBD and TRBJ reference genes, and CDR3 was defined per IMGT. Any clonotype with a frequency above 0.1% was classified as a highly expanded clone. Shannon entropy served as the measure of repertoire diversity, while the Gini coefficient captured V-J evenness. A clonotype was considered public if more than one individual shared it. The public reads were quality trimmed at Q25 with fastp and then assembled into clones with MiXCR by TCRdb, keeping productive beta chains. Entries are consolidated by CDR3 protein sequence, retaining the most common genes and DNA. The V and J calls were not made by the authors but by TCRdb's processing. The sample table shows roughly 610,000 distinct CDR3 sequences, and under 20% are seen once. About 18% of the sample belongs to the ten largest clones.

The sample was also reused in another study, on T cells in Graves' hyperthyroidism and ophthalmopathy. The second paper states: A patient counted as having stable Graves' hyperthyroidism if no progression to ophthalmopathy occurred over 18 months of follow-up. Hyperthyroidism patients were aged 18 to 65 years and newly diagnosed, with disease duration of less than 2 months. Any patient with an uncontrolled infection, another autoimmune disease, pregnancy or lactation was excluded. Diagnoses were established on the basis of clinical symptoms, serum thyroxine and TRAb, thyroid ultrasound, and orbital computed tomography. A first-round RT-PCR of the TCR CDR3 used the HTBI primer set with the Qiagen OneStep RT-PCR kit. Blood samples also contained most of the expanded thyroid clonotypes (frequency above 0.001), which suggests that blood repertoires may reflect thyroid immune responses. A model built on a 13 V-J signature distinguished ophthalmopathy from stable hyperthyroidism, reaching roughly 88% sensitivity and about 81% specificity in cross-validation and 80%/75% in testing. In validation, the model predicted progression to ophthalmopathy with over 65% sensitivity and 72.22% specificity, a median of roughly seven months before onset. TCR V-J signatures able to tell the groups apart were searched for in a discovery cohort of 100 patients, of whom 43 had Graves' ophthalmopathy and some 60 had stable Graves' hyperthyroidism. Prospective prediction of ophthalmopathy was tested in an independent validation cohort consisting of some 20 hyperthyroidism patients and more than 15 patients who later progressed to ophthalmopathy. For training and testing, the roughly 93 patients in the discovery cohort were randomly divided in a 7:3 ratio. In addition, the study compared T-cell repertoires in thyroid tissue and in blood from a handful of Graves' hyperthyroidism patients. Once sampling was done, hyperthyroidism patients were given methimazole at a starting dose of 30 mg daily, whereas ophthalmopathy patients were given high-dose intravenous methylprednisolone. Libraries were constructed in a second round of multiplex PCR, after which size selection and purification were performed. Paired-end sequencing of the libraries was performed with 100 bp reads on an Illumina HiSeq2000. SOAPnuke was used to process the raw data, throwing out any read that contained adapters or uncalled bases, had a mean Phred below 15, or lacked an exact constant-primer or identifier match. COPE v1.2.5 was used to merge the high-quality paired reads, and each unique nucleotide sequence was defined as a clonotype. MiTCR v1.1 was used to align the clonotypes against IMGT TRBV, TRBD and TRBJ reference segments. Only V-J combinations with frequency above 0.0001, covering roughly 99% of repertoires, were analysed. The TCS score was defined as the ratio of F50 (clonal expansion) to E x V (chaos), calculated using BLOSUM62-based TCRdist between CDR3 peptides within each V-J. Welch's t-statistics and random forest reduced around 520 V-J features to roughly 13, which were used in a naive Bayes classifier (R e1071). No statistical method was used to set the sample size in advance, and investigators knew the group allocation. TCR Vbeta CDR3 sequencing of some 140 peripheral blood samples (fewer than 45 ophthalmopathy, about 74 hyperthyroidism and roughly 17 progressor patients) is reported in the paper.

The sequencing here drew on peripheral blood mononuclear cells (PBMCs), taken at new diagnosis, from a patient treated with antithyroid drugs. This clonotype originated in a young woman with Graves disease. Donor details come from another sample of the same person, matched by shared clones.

Read as DNA, the sequence is TGTGCCAGCCGAGGGGCAGATACGCAGTATTTT. The resulting protein is CASRGADTQYF. Rearrangement joined TRBV27 to TRBJ2-3, with a tentative D call of TRBD1 or TRBD2, each matching 5 bases. The cysteine opens and the phenylalanine closes a CDR3 of 11 amino acids. The DNA shown is the 33-base CDR3, in frame from base 1. The germline V gene encodes CDR1 MNHEY and CDR2 SMNVEV (reference sequence). V and J are truncated by 8 bases and 4 bases respectively, leaving an intervening sequence of 7 bases.